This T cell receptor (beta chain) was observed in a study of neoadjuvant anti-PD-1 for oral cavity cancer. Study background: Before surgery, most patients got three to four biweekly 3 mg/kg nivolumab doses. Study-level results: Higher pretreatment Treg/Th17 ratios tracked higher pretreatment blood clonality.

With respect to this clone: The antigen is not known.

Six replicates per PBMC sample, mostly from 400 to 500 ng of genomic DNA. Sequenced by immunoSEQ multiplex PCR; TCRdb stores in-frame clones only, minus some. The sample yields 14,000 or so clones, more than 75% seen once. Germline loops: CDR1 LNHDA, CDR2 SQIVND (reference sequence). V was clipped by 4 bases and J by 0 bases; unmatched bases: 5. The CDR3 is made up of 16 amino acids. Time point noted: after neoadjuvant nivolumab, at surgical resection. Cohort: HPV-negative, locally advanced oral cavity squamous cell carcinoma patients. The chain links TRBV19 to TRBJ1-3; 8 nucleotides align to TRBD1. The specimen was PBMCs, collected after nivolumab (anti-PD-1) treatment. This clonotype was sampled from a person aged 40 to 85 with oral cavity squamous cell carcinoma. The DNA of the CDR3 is TGTGCCAGTAGTAAAGGGGACAGGATCTCTGGAAACACCATATATTTT. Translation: CASSKGDRISGNTIYF.